This is a list of T cell receptor beta chains from one sample in a study of somatic mutations in cytotoxic T cells in rheumatoid arthritis. Clones were read by immunoSEQ multiplex PCR, and TCRdb kept only the in-frame ones, dropping some. Of 25,000 to 35,000 clones in the sample, approximately 78% were seen once. The sequenced sample consisted of CD8+ T cells sorted from blood. The source of these receptors is an adult with rheumatoid arthritis. Each CDR3 is given with its conserved first and last residue.

>TRBJ1-2|TRBV11-3
CASSPGTDYGYTF
>TRBJ1-2|TRBV7-9
CASSLDISGYTF
>TRBJ2-1|TRBV7-3
CASSRGAGSSYNEQFF
>TRBJ2-1|TRBV6-4
CASSDADRGLREQFF
>TRBJ1-3|TRBV5-4
CASSFSDREPSGNTIYF
>TRBJ2-4|TRBV28
CASSPRQGRPKNIQYF
>TRBJ2-5|TRBV29-1
CSVEREYQETQYF
>TRBJ2-1|TRBV10-3
CAISEGGGPGNEQFF
>TRBJ2-7|TRBV10-1
CASSESLAGNYEQYF
>TRBJ1-6|TRBV2
CASSDIGPNYNSPLHF
>TRBJ1-2|TRBV30
CAWNLQGNYGYTF
>TRBJ2-5|TRBV6-5
CASSYNGKRGDETQYF
>TRBJ2-2|TRBV2
CASSPYPQETTGELFF
>TRBJ2-7|TRBV5-4
CASSLPRDEQYF
>TRBJ2-5|TRBV4-1
CASSRLAELAQETQYF
>TRBJ2-3|TRBV2
CASSDIPGQRTDTQYF
>TRBJ2-7|TRBV5-4
CASSLVWGGGGEQYF
>TRBJ2-1|TRBV4-1
CASSQDAVAGANNEQFF
>TRBJ2-1|TRBV5-1
CASSRQVQGRGYSYNEQFF
>TRBJ2-1|TRBV5-1
CASSLAGSSYNEQFF
>TRBJ1-3|TRBV19
CASSTRASSGNTIYF
>TRBJ2-7|TRBV29-1
CSVGGHRMSSYEQYF
>TRBJ2-1|TRBV5-1
CASSLGSAGLDEQFF
>TRBJ1-1|TRBV2
CASRQDREGAFF
>TRBJ1-1|TRBV6-1
CASSEGQPREAFF
>TRBJ2-2|TRBV5-4
CASSWSSAGELFF
>TRBJ2-3|TRBV5-6
CASSLGVGPDTQYF
>TRBJ2-5|TRBV6-1
CASIKDSLYQETQYF
>TRBJ1-2|TRBV14
CASSQSPRANYGYTF
>TRBJ1-6|TRBV14
CARIPRDSHNYNSPLHF
>TRBJ2-7|TRBV25-1
CASSELVGAASYEQYF
>TRBJ2-1|TRBV14
CASSQERTSGLNEQFF
>TRBJ2-3|TRBV14
CASSPPTSGRPYSTDTQYF
>TRBJ2-2|TRBV4-2
CASSQGGGEAGELFF
>TRBJ2-1|TRBV6-5
CASSYSLAGAGNEQFF
>TRBJ1-5|TRBV19
CASSIVGHSNQPQHF
>TRBJ2-2|TRBV14
CASSQEGAVTGELFF
>TRBJ2-7|TRBV4-3
CASSQGRTSSYEQYF
>TRBJ1-2|TRBV2
CASAPTGGPPNYGYTF
>TRBJ2-7|TRBV5-1
CASSLNREASYEQYF
>TRBJ2-3|TRBV7-9
CASSPSTDTQYF
>TRBJ1-1|TRBV10-3
CAISESDRNTEAFF
>TRBJ2-1|TRBV27
CASSPRGRGDEQFF
>TRBJ2-1|TRBV2
CASSVRQTKNEQFF
>TRBJ2-5|TRBV6-5
CASRGDRGRETQYF
>TRBJ2-1|TRBV29-1
CSPLGGGEQFF
>TRBJ2-3|TRBV9
CASSSQWDGQRTDTQYF
>TRBJ2-4|TRBV28
CASSTIGGPKNIQYF
>TRBJ2-3|TRBV5-4
CASSLDGTSGISDTDTQYF
>TRBJ2-5|TRBV11-2
CASSLEGGAFQETQYF
>TRBJ2-1|TRBV7-2
CASSLGVWSEQFF
>TRBJ1-5|TRBV4-1
CASSQEHGPGQPQHF
>TRBJ2-1|TRBV7-8
CASSLGSNEQFF
>TRBJ2-1|TRBV4-3
CASSQDAATSARYNEQFF
>TRBJ2-7|TRBV5-1
CASRGGQGAYEQYF
>TRBJ2-3|TRBV2
CASSEIYSPGDLTDTQYF
>TRBJ1-5|TRBV5-5
CASSEHINQPQHF
>TRBJ1-2|TRBV7-8
CASSLAGTVYGYTF
>TRBJ1-3|TRBV6-5
CASSPWDSSTTIYF
>TRBJ1-5|TRBV19
CASSIGRGFQPQHF